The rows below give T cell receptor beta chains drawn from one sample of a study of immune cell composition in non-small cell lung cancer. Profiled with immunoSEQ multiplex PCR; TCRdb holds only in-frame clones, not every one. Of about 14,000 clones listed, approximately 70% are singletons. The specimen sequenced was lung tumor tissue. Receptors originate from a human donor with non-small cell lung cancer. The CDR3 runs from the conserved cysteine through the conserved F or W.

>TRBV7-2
CASSILAGVEQYF
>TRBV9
CASSVGGTSGSTEAFF
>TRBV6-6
CASRDWDEKLFF
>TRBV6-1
CASSDKRTGGNTIYF
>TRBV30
CAWPREGRGYTF
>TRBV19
CASSITPYTGELFF
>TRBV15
CATSRLAPDTQYF
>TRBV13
CASSLYGQGVNTIYF
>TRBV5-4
CASRPSEGIIYGYTF
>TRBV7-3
CASSLTSGGSEQFF
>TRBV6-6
CASSYYGGGKNIQYF
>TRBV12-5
CASGFSAGTGVSGELFF
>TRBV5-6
CASSLRGGWAKNIQYF
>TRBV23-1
CASSQLMAYQETQYF
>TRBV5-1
CASGLSAGTNTGELFF
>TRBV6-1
CASSAQTGNTEAFF
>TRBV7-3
CASSPGLAGGRVGEQFF
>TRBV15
CATSRDREDTQYF
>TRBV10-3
CATEAGAYEQYF
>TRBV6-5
CASSHSQGTGELFF
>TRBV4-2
CASSPQGSRANVLTF
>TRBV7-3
CASGGGGTDTQYF